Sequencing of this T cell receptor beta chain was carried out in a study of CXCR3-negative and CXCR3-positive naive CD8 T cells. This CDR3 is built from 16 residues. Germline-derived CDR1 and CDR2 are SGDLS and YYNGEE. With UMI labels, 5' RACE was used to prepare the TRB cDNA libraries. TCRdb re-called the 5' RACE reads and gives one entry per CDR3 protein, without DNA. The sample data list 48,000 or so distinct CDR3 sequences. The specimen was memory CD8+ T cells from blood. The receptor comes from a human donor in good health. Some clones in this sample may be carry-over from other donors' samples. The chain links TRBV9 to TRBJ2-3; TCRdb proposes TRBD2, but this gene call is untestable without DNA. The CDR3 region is CASSGLSGGITDTQYF. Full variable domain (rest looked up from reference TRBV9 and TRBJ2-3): DSGVTQTPKHLITATGQRVTLRCSPRSGDLSVYWYQQSLDQGLQFLIQYYNGEERAKGNILERFSAQQFPDLHSELNLSSLELGDSALYFCASSGLSGGITDTQYFGPGTRLTVL.